The 9 T cell receptor beta chains listed next were all sequenced from one sample in a study of lymphopenia after photon versus proton radiotherapy. The assay was immunoSEQ multiplex PCR, and TCRdb's table has in-frame clones only and misses some. In the table there are 17,000 or so clones, around nine tenths of which are singletons. The starting material was peripheral blood, obtained from a patient treated with proton-based radiotherapy. These receptors originate from a man between 65 and 80 years old with pancreatic cancer.

The chain has TRBV11-2 and TRBJ1-6; D not resolved. The length of the CDR3 is 14 residues. Germline CDR1 SGHAT, CDR2 FQNNGV. Trimming took off 4 bases at V and 7 bases at J, with 11 bases between the two ends. The CDR3 region has the DNA TGTGCCAGCAGCTCATCCCACTCAAATTCACCCCTCCACTTT. It yields the protein CASSSSHSNSPLHF.

The chain is built from TRBV6-6 and TRBJ1-5; D may be TRBD1 (5 bases). Germline V gene lookup returns CDR1 MNHNY and CDR2 SVGAGI (reference sequence). V was trimmed by 7 bases and J by 4 bases, leaving 17 bases between them. This CDR3 has 15 residues. CDR3 nucleotides: TGTGCCAGCAAGGCAGGGCCAACAGGAAATCAGCCCCAGCATTTT. It translates to CASKAGPTGNQPQHF.

This rearrangement joins TRBV21-1 to TRBJ1-1; the table's D call, TRBD1, was not checked against the DNA. TRBV21-1 is a pseudogene locus. This CDR3 contains 19 residues. The CDR3 DNA follows: TGTGCCAGCAGCAAATTCCGAGGACAAGAACAGGGGGTTGTCACTGAAGCTTTCTTT. This codes for CASSKFRGQEQGVVTEAFF.

This clone was observed once. The V gene is TRBV11-2, the J gene TRBJ2-7, with 9 bases matching TRBD2. Trimming took 0 bases from V and 5 from J; bases not matched to a gene: 14. The CDR3 is 18 residues long. Germline CDR1 reads SGHAT; CDR2 reads FQNNGV. This chain's CDR3 is CASSLDPPGRAGGDEQYF. The CDR3 DNA reads TGTGCCAGCAGCTTAGACCCCCCAGGGAGAGCGGGGGGAGACGAGCAGTACTTC.

This chain links TRBV14 with TRBJ2-4; 7 bases are shared with TRBD1. CDR3 length: 14 amino acids. Trimming at V came to 3 bases and at J to 7 bases, leaving 6 bases not matched to a gene. Germline loops: CDR1 SGHDN, CDR2 FVKESK. Written as DNA, the CDR3 is TGTGCCAGCAGCCATTTACAGGGGAAGAACATTCAGTACTTC. Amino acid sequence: CASSHLQGKNIQYF.

The chain joins TRBV19 to TRBJ2-7; D may be TRBD2 (7 bases). V lost 3 bases to trimming and J lost 7 bases, with 13 bases between them. This CDR3 region has 13 residues. The germline gives CDR1 LNHDA, CDR2 SQIVND (reference sequence). CDR3 bases: TGTGCCAGTAGTATGGGGGGGGCGAGGGAGCAGTACTTC. This gives the protein CASSMGGAREQYF.

This clone was recorded once. The gene calls are TRBV6-5 and TRBJ2-7, with D hard to call. Germline CDR1 is MNHEY and CDR2 is SVGAGI. Trimming shortened V by 6 bases and J by 6 bases, and 18 bases separated the two germline ends. This CDR3 contains 14 residues. DNA for the CDR3: TGTGCCAGCAGGTCCCGGTCGACGGGCAGCGAGCAGTACTTC. Residues: CASRSRSTGSEQYF.

This chain joins TRBV19 and TRBJ2-5; D gene unclear. This CDR3 comprises 15 residues. With 1 base removed from V and 4 bases from J, the gap between germline ends came to 13 bases. CDR1 and CDR2 from the germline V gene are LNHDA and SQIVND (reference sequence). The CDR3 DNA sequence: TGTGCCAGTAGTATAGGTGGGTGGGTAGGAGAGACCCAGTACTTC. As protein: CASSIGGWVGETQYF.

The V and J genes are TRBV2 and TRBJ2-7; no definite D call. Deletions cut 7 bases from V and 2 bases from J, with 12 bases between. This CDR3 spans 13 amino acids. Germline CDR1 and CDR2: SNHLY and FYNNEI. Here the CDR3 reads CASTLDETYEQYF. The CDR3 nucleotides read TGTGCCAGCACCCTGGACGAAACCTACGAGCAGTACTTC.